This is a list of T cell receptor beta chains from one sample in a study of Graves' ophthalmopathy and Graves' hyperthyroidism. TCRdb analysed the multiplex PCR reads with MiXCR anew, one entry per CDR3 protein. The sample lists fewer than 350,000 distinct CDR3 sequences; under 20% were seen once. Input material: peripheral blood. Source of these receptors: an adult man with Graves' ophthalmopathy. Each CDR3 is given with its conserved first and last residue. Fields, in order: V gene, D gene, J gene, clone size, CDR3 protein, CDR3 DNA. D genes are given only for firm matches. For some rows the clone size is stated as once, few or many, or as a class when expanded; others skip it.

v_gene: TRBV20-1
d_gene: TRBD2
j_gene: TRBJ2-7
abundance: many
CDR3aa: CSSSGRATYEQYF
CDR3nt: TGCAGTAGTAGCGGGCGCGCGACCTACGAGCAGTACTTC

v_gene: TRBV7-3
d_gene: TRBD1
j_gene: TRBJ2-2
abundance: many
CDR3aa: CASSSTGDTGELFF
CDR3nt: TGTGCCAGCAGCTCGACAGGGGACACCGGGGAGCTGTTTTTT

v_gene: TRBV7-8
d_gene: -
j_gene: TRBJ1-1
abundance: many
CDR3aa: CASSLRWAYTEAFF
CDR3nt: TGTGCCAGCAGCTTACGATGGGCCTACACTGAAGCTTTCTTT

v_gene: TRBV4-1
d_gene: -
j_gene: TRBJ1-1
abundance: many
CDR3aa: CASSQADIPNTEAFF
CDR3nt: TGCGCCAGCAGCCAGGCGGACATCCCGAACACTGAAGCTTTCTTT

v_gene: TRBV5-1
d_gene: TRBD1
j_gene: TRBJ1-2
abundance: many
CDR3aa: CASSQGTGYGYTF
CDR3nt: TGCGCCAGCAGCCAAGGGACAGGCTATGGCTACACCTTC

v_gene: TRBV5-1
d_gene: TRBD2
j_gene: TRBJ2-7
abundance: many
CDR3aa: CASSGGTSGRPSYEQYF
CDR3nt: TGCGCCAGCAGCGGCGGGACTAGCGGGAGGCCGTCCTACGAGCAGTACTTC

v_gene: TRBV6-1
d_gene: TRBD2
j_gene: TRBJ2-7
abundance: -
CDR3aa: CASSKKGLAGDFYEQYF
CDR3nt: TGTGCCAGCAGTAAGAAGGGACTAGCGGGAGATTTCTACGAGCAGTACTTC

v_gene: TRBV12-3/TRBV12-4
d_gene: -
j_gene: TRBJ1-1
abundance: many
CDR3aa: CASSFTVNTEAFF
CDR3nt: TGTGCCAGCAGTTTTACCGTGAACACTGAAGCTTTCTTT

v_gene: TRBV10-2
d_gene: TRBD2
j_gene: TRBJ2-5
abundance: many
CDR3aa: CASSGPSIRRETETQYF
CDR3nt: TGCGCCAGCAGTGGCCCTTCAATTAGGCGGGAGACAGAGACCCAGTACTTC

v_gene: TRBV19
d_gene: TRBD2
j_gene: TRBJ2-5
abundance: many
CDR3aa: CASSITQGLAGEIREETQYF
CDR3nt: TGTGCCAGTAGTATAACCCAAGGACTAGCGGGTGAAATAAGGGAAGAGACCCAGTACTTC

v_gene: TRBV2
d_gene: TRBD2
j_gene: TRBJ2-7
abundance: many
CDR3aa: CASSESSGGGEQYF
CDR3nt: TGTGCCAGCAGTGAATCTTCGGGGGGGGGCGAGCAGTACTTC

v_gene: TRBV10-3
d_gene: -
j_gene: TRBJ1-2
abundance: many
CDR3aa: CAISEGGRGGGYTF
CDR3nt: TGTGCCATCAGTGAGGGCGGCAGGGGAGGCGGCTACACCTTC

v_gene: TRBV12-3/TRBV12-4
d_gene: -
j_gene: TRBJ1-2
abundance: many
CDR3aa: CASSPPNSGYTF
CDR3nt: TGTGCCAGCAGTCCACCAAATAGTGGCTACACCTTC

v_gene: TRBV6-1
d_gene: TRBD2
j_gene: TRBJ2-7
abundance: many
CDR3aa: CASSAHPRGTSVGYEQYF
CDR3nt: TGTGCCAGCAGTGCCCATCCCCGGGGGACTAGCGTGGGATACGAGCAGTACTTC

v_gene: TRBV3-1
d_gene: -
j_gene: TRBJ1-5
abundance: -
CDR3aa: CASSQGQVRQPQHF
CDR3nt: TGTGCCAGCAGCCAAGGACAGGTTCGTCAGCCCCAGCATTTT

v_gene: TRBV30
d_gene: -
j_gene: TRBJ2-2
abundance: many
CDR3aa: CAWSVGAGAGELFF
CDR3nt: TGTGCCTGGAGTGTAGGGGCAGGGGCCGGGGAGCTGTTTTTT

v_gene: TRBV30
d_gene: -
j_gene: TRBJ2-4
abundance: many
CDR3aa: CACAGINIQYF
CDR3nt: TGTGCCTGTGCCGGGATAAACATTCAGTACTTC

v_gene: TRBV6-2/TRBV6-3
d_gene: TRBD1
j_gene: TRBJ2-7
abundance: -
CDR3aa: CASSLRDRFYEQYF
CDR3nt: TGTGCCAGCAGTCTCCGGGACAGGTTCTACGAGCAGTACTTC

v_gene: TRBV5-1
d_gene: -
j_gene: TRBJ1-5
abundance: many
CDR3aa: CASSLKQGDQPQHF
CDR3nt: TGCGCCAGCAGCTTAAAGCAGGGTGATCAGCCCCAGCATTTT

v_gene: TRBV2
d_gene: -
j_gene: TRBJ1-1
abundance: many
CDR3aa: CASSEATARVTEAFF
CDR3nt: TGTGCCAGCAGTGAAGCGACAGCGCGCGTAACTGAAGCTTTCTTT

v_gene: TRBV6-1
d_gene: -
j_gene: TRBJ2-5
abundance: few
CDR3aa: CARSVHREETQYF
CDR3nt: TGTGCCAGAAGTGTACACAGGGAAGAGACTCAGTACTTC

v_gene: TRBV7-9
d_gene: -
j_gene: TRBJ2-5
abundance: many
CDR3aa: CASSLGGFETQYF
CDR3nt: TGTGCCAGCAGCTTAGGTGGGTTTGAGACCCAGTACTTC

v_gene: TRBV12-3/TRBV12-4
d_gene: TRBD1
j_gene: TRBJ2-7
abundance: many
CDR3aa: CASRVGTGSLEQYF
CDR3nt: TGTGCCAGCAGGGTGGGGACAGGATCACTCGAGCAGTACTTC

v_gene: TRBV7-2
d_gene: TRBD1
j_gene: TRBJ1-6
abundance: many
CDR3aa: CASSFGTGDLRNSPLHF
CDR3nt: TGTGCCAGCAGCTTTGGGACAGGGGATTTGCGTAATTCACCCCTCCACTTT

v_gene: TRBV6-2/TRBV6-3
d_gene: -
j_gene: TRBJ2-3
abundance: many
CDR3aa: CASSYGQLTDTQYF
CDR3nt: TGTGCCAGCAGTTACGGACAGCTCACAGATACGCAGTATTTT

v_gene: TRBV28
d_gene: TRBD1
j_gene: TRBJ1-2
abundance: many
CDR3aa: CASRGRTGVDYGYTF
CDR3nt: TGTGCCAGCAGGGGAAGGACAGGGGTTGACTATGGCTACACCTTC

v_gene: TRBV29-1
d_gene: -
j_gene: TRBJ1-2
abundance: -
CDR3aa: CSVWDPPGYTF
CDR3nt: TGCAGCGTCTGGGACCCTCCGGGCTACACCTTC

v_gene: TRBV12-3/TRBV12-4
d_gene: TRBD1
j_gene: TRBJ2-7
abundance: -
CDR3aa: CASSLGGTGAEQYF
CDR3nt: TGTGCCAGCAGTTTAGGAGGGACAGGGGCCGAGCAGTACTTC

v_gene: TRBV2
d_gene: -
j_gene: TRBJ2-7
abundance: many
CDR3aa: CASTPQGYEQYF
CDR3nt: TGTGCCAGCACCCCCCAGGGCTACGAGCAGTACTTC

v_gene: TRBV30
d_gene: TRBD2
j_gene: TRBJ2-7
abundance: many
CDR3aa: CARGEGGYEQYF
CDR3nt: TGTGCACGGGGGGAAGGTGGTTACGAGCAGTACTTC

v_gene: TRBV5-1
d_gene: TRBD1
j_gene: TRBJ1-1
abundance: many
CDR3aa: CASSLGWTGMNTEAFF
CDR3nt: TGCGCCAGCAGCTTGGGTTGGACAGGGATGAACACTGAAGCTTTCTTT

v_gene: TRBV7-2
d_gene: TRBD1
j_gene: TRBJ2-7
abundance: many
CDR3aa: CASNRADRGQYEQYF
CDR3nt: TGTGCCAGCAACCGCGCGGACAGGGGACAATACGAGCAGTACTTC

v_gene: TRBV19
d_gene: TRBD1
j_gene: TRBJ2-7
abundance: many
CDR3aa: CASSIADRGQNEQYF
CDR3nt: TGTGCCAGTAGTATCGCCGACAGGGGGCAAAACGAGCAGTACTTC

v_gene: TRBV24-1
d_gene: TRBD1
j_gene: TRBJ2-2
abundance: many
CDR3aa: CATKRQGAETGELFF
CDR3nt: TGTGCCACCAAGCGACAGGGGGCGGAAACCGGGGAGCTGTTTTTT

v_gene: TRBV27
d_gene: TRBD1
j_gene: TRBJ2-7
abundance: many
CDR3aa: CASKRQGGPYEQYF
CDR3nt: TGTGCCAGCAAGAGACAGGGGGGTCCCTACGAGCAGTACTTC

v_gene: TRBV7-3
d_gene: -
j_gene: TRBJ1-1
abundance: many
CDR3aa: CASSLIGGNTEAFF
CDR3nt: TGTGCCAGCAGCTTAATCGGGGGAAACACTGAAGCTTTCTTT

v_gene: TRBV3-1
d_gene: -
j_gene: TRBJ2-5
abundance: many
CDR3aa: CASSQDIVRQQYF
CDR3nt: TGTGCCAGCAGCCAAGATATCGTGAGACAGCAGTACTTC